The clone carrying this TCR beta chain has a handful of counts. The antigen is unknown. A universal primer site and UMIs were added as TCR cDNA was made by 5'RACE template switching. MiXCR, applied by TCRdb to the 5' RACE reads, yields one record per CDR3 protein. The data show roughly 110,000 distinct CDR3 sequences, 8% to 9.5% seen once. These data come from a study of T cells after yellow fever vaccination. Across the study: SMART-Seq v4 Ultra Low Input prepared the low-cell-number fractions.

The study's findings and limits: Weaker overall was a secondary response that nonetheless peaked faster, on day 5 versus 15.

The CDR3 covers 18 residues. Germline CDR1 is SGHVS and CDR2 is FNYEAQ. Germline trimming cut 1 base from V and 9 bases from J; bases unmatched to any gene: 13. Sequenced material: CD8+ T cells sorted from PBMCs, taken 45 days after the yellow fever booster vaccination. The clonotype comes from a man aged 30 to 45 who received the YFV17D yellow fever vaccine. The V call is TRBV7-6, the J call TRBJ2-1; TRBD2 agrees at 12 bases. In nucleotides, the CDR3 is TGTGCCAGCAGCTTAGACCCTTCTAGCGGGAGGGCCTCTTCTGAGCAGTTCTTC. This codes for CASSLDPSSGRASSEQFF.